The 16 T cell receptor beta chains below come from one sample, sequenced in a study of T cells in Graves' hyperthyroidism and ophthalmopathy. Amplification targeted TCR beta CDR3 regions from RNA transcripts. First-round RT-PCR of the TCR CDR3 relied on the HTBI primer set. TCRdb passed the multiplex PCR reads through MiXCR, listing each CDR3 protein once. The table records around 600,000 distinct CDR3 sequences, over 12% of them present only once. Sequenced: blood. The receptors stem from a woman between 18 and 30 years old with Graves' ophthalmopathy.

At least ten counts were recorded for this clonotype. This rearrangement joins TRBV4-3 to TRBJ2-7; D is ambiguous. Germline-derived CDR1 and CDR2 are LGHNA and YSLEER. The CDR3 is 14 residues long. V shed 1 base and J shed 4 bases, with 11 bases lying between them. CDR3: CASSQGTQLYEQYF. In DNA, the CDR3 is TGCGCCAGCAGCCAAGGCACACAGCTATACGAGCAGTACTTC.

The table lists this clonotype with many counts. The chain recombines TRBV20-1 with TRBJ1-1; D may be TRBD1 (5 bases). Trimming stripped 5 bases from V and 1 base from J, with 8 bases between. The CDR3 length is 12 residues. Germline loops: CDR1 DFQATT, CDR2 SNEGSKA (reference sequence). The CDR3 sequence: CSAAGGNTEAFF. In DNA form, the CDR3 reads TGCAGTGCTGCCGGGGGGAACACTGAAGCTTTCTTT.

This clonotype was detected many times. The J gene is TRBJ2-5, the V gene TRBV12-3 or TRBV12-4; 7 nucleotides line up with TRBD1. J lost 5 bases, V lost 4 bases, and 4 bases had no gene match. The CDR3 loop spans 13 amino acids. The CDR3, as DNA: TGTGCCAGCAGTTCGACAGGGCCGGAGACCCAGTACTTC. Its protein product is CASSSTGPETQYF.

There are many counts of this clonotype. The V call is TRBV7-9, the J call TRBJ2-7; 9 nucleotides agree with TRBD2. V shed 5 bases, J shed 5 bases, and the junction held 16 bases outside the gene matches. CDR1 is SEHNR, CDR2 FQNEAQ, per germline (reference sequence). This CDR3 contains 17 residues. CDR3 in amino acids: CASSHNRGGVPPNEQYF. CDR3 sequence (DNA): TGTGCCAGCAGCCACAACCGCGGGGGGGTTCCTCCTAACGAGCAGTACTTC. The whole variable domain, remainder taken from reference TRBV7-9 and TRBJ2-7, is DTGVSQNPRHKITKRGQNVTFRCDPISEHNRLYWYRQTLGQGPEFLTYFQNEAQLEKSRLLSDRFSAERPKGSFSTLEIQRTEQGDSAMYLCASSHNRGGVPPNEQYFGPGTRLTVT.

The sample holds a few counts of this clonotype. V and J are TRBV5-1 and TRBJ1-5; possibly TRBD1 for D (5 bases). Germline CDR1 is SGHRS and CDR2 is YFSETQ. Trimming stripped 4 bases from V and 0 bases from J, with 14 bases between. The CDR3 is made up of 16 amino acids. The CDR3 here is CASSPGQEYSNQPQHF. CDR3 nucleotide sequence: TGCGCCAGCAGCCCGGGGCAGGAGTATAGCAATCAGCCCCAGCATTTT.

The V call is TRBV19, the J call TRBJ1-1; TRBD1 might be the D (5 bases). This CDR3 is 16 amino acids long. Germline values: CDR1 LNHDA, CDR2 SQIVND (reference sequence). The V end lost 3 bases, the J end lost 0 bases, and 14 bases lay between the germline ends. CDR3 region: CASSMRAGHMNTEAFF. The CDR3, as DNA: TGTGCCAGTAGTATGAGGGCTGGACACATGAACACTGAAGCTTTCTTT.

In this sample, this clonotype turned up many times. The chain is built from TRBV28 and TRBJ1-5, with D unclear. This CDR3 is built from 14 residues. V was shortened by 3 bases and J by 7 bases, with 13 bases between the two germline ends. From germline, CDR1 is MDHEN and CDR2 SYDVKM. The CDR3 here is CASSLRQGWQPQHF. DNA for the CDR3: TGTGCCAGCAGTTTGCGGCAAGGCTGGCAGCCCCAGCATTTT.

Ten or more counts support this clonotype. V is TRBV7-3 and J is TRBJ2-1, with 9 nucleotides matching TRBD1. This CDR3 is built from 17 residues. V was clipped by 4 bases and J by 8 bases; unmatched bases: 15. Germline V gene lookup returns CDR1 SGHTA and CDR2 FQGTGA. CDR3 coding DNA: TGTGCCAGCAGCTCCCTGGGGCCGGGACAGGGTTCCGATGAGCAGTTCTTC. Its protein product is CASSSLGPGQGSDEQFF.

This clonotype was seen a few times. A read error may be the cause here, since a much bigger clone is one base away. J is TRBJ1-5 and V is TRBV12-3 or TRBV12-4; no clear D. V shed 7 bases and J shed 4 bases, with 14 bases lying between them. The CDR3 is made up of 14 amino acids. The CDR3 DNA reads TGTGCCAGCACCACGGATTGGGGTAATCAGCCCCAGCATTTT. Translation: CASTTDWGNQPQHF.

J is TRBJ1-2 and V is TRBV13; D gene ambiguous. There are 15 residues in the CDR3. Germline CDR1 PRHDT, CDR2 FYEKMQ (reference sequence). V was shortened by 2 bases and J by 8 bases, with 18 bases between the two germline ends. The CDR3 is CASSLFGSREGGYTF. As DNA, the CDR3 is TGTGCCAGCAGCTTATTCGGGAGCCGGGAAGGGGGCTACACCTTC.

This clonotype has ten or more counts. The chain joins TRBV6-6 to TRBJ1-1; D unclear. Germline V gene sequence: CDR1 MNHNY, CDR2 SVGAGI (reference sequence). The ends were cut back, 2 bases at V and 1 base at J, with 11 bases in the middle. CDR3 size: 15 residues. CDR3 region: CASSYRGLGNTEAFF. In DNA form, the CDR3 reads TGTGCCAGCAGTTACCGAGGCCTCGGGAACACTGAAGCTTTCTTT.

This clonotype has only a few counts. The chain employs TRBV29-1 and TRBJ1-1, with a possible D match to TRBD1 (6 bases). CDR1 and CDR2 (germline): SQVTM, ANQGSEA. CDR3 length: 11 amino acids. With 7 bases removed from V and 2 bases from J, the gap between germline ends came to 8 bases. The CDR3: CSADSNTEAFF. Here the CDR3 DNA reads TGCAGCGCGGACAGCAACACTGAAGCTTTCTTT.

V usage is TRBV6-1 and J usage is TRBJ2-3; D may be TRBD2 (5 bases). This CDR3 is built from 18 residues. Germline V gives CDR1 MNHNS, CDR2 SASEGT. V was cut by 6 bases and J by 2 bases, with 24 bases left in between. The CDR3 spells CASSHVRVWESHTDTQYF. The CDR3 nucleotides read TGTGCCAGCAGCCACGTTCGGGTGTGGGAGAGTCACACAGATACGCAGTATTTT.

This clonotype was observed a single time. A read error is possible here, since a much larger clone lies one base away. The J gene is TRBJ1-2, the V gene TRBV5-1; possibly TRBD1 for D (5 bases). Germline CDR1 reads SGHRS; CDR2 reads YFSETQ. The CDR3 sequence is 14 residues long. Between the trimmed V and J ends, which lost 4 bases and 3 bases, there was a span of 13 bases. The CDR3 DNA reads as TGCGCCAGCAGCGTGGACACCTCTCACTATGGCTACACCTTC. Protein sequence: CASSVDTSHYGYTF. Supplemented by reference TRBV5-1 and TRBJ1-2, the full variable domain reads KAGVTQTPRYLIKTRGQQVTLSCSPISGHRSVSWYQQTPGQGLQFLFEYFSETQRNKGNFPGRFSGRQFSNSRSEMNVSTLELGDSALYLCASSVDTSHYGYTFGSGTRLTVV.

In its sample, this clonotype was seen many times. The V gene is TRBV28, the J gene TRBJ2-2; D is ambiguous. V was cut by 1 base and J by 1 base, with 16 bases left in between. Germline CDR1 MDHEN, CDR2 SYDVKM. The CDR3 covers 18 residues. CDR3 residues: CASSLFFISEQNTGELFF. The CDR3 DNA sequence: TGTGCCAGCAGTTTATTCTTCATCAGCGAACAGAACACCGGGGAGCTGTTTTTT.

The V gene is TRBV30, the J gene TRBJ1-2; a weak D match, TRBD1 (5 bases). Trimming cost V 5 bases and J 8 bases, with 12 bases left between them. This CDR3 has 11 residues. Germline lookup yields CDR1 GTSNPN and CDR2 SVGIG (reference sequence). The CDR3: CAWHGAGGYTF. Here the CDR3 DNA reads TGTGCCTGGCACGGGGCAGGCGGCTACACCTTC.